This T cell receptor beta chain is drawn from a study of memory CD4+ T cells and cytomegalovirus serostatus. Study details: Healthy Belgian adult donors included about nine CMV-positive and some 23 CMV-negative people. General study points: CD4+ memory repertoires contained about 40% of the roughly 150 reported CMV TCRbeta sequences.

Clones were read by immunoSEQ multiplex PCR, and TCRdb kept only the in-frame ones, dropping some. Among 45,000 to 60,000 clones listed, around 80% were seen once. Single viable CD3+CD4+CD8-CD45RO+ cells were sorted as the memory CD4+ T cells. Regarding this clone: Its antigen is unidentified.

The CDR3 is made up of 14 amino acids. Germline V gene data show CDR1 as SGHTA and CDR2 as FQGTGA. Trimming removed 5 bases from V and 4 bases from J, with 12 bases in between. The source material was memory CD4+ T cells from blood. The chain uses TRBV7-3 and TRBJ2-1, with D perhaps matching TRBD2 (6 bases). The origin of this receptor is an adult in good health and CMV-seronegative. CDR3: CASSPRDSYNEQFF. The CDR3 DNA reads as TGTGCCAGCAGCCCCCGGGACTCATACAATGAGCAGTTCTTC.